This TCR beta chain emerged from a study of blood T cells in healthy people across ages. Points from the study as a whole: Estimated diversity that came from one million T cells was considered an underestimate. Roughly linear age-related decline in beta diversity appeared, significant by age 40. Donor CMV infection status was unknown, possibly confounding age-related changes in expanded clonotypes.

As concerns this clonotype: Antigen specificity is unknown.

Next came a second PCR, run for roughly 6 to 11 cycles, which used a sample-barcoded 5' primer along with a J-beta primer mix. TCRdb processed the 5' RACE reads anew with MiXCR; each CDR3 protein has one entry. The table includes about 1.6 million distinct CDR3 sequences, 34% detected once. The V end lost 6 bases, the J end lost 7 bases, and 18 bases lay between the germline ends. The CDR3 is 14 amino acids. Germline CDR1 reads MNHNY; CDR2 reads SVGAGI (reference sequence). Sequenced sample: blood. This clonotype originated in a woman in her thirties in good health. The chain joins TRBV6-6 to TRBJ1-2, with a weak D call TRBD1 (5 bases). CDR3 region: CASRRGGSDFGYTF. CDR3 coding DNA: TGTGCCAGCAGGCGCGGGGGGAGTGATTTTGGCTACACCTTC.